Listed here are 10 T cell receptor beta chains from one sample, sequenced in a study of cytomegalovirus exposure and HLA in healthy donors. Primers included in the PCR were 60 Vbeta and 13 Jbeta primers. Data came from immunoSEQ multiplex PCR; TCRdb stores just in-frame clones and leaves some out. In the table there are tens of thousands of clones, 80% to 90% of which are singletons. Sequenced: PBMCs. These TCRs come from a woman in her twenties or thirties in good health and CMV-seronegative.

This chain uses TRBV5-5 with TRBJ1-2, with 7 nucleotides matching TRBD1. CDR1 is SGHKS and CDR2 is YYEKEE in the germline V gene (reference sequence). The ends lost 4 bases at V and 5 bases at J; junction bases unmatched: 11. The length of the CDR3 is 15 residues. CDR3 DNA sequence: TGTGCCAGCAGCCCTGGGTCGGGACAGACATATGGCTACACCTTC. Translated: CASSPGSGQTYGYTF.

The chain joins TRBV29-1 to TRBJ2-1; 9 positions agree with TRBD1. CDR3 length: 15 amino acids. The ends lost 3 bases at V and 5 bases at J; junction bases unmatched: 8. Germline loops: CDR1 SQVTM, CDR2 ANQGSEA. This CDR3 reads CSVEGQTGGHNEQFF. In DNA, the CDR3 is TGCAGCGTTGAGGGTCAGACAGGGGGGCACAATGAGCAGTTCTTC.

This clone showed up just a few times. The V gene is TRBV9, the J gene TRBJ1-1, with a tentative D call TRBD1 (5 bases). The CDR3 totals 13 residues. Looked up from germline, CDR1 is SGDLS and CDR2 is YYNGEE. V was pared by 0 bases and J by 6 bases, with 9 bases between. CDR3 loop: CASSVEGDSEAFF. The CDR3 DNA reads TGTGCCAGCAGCGTAGAAGGGGACTCTGAAGCTTTCTTT. Full variable domain (missing parts from reference TRBV9 and TRBJ1-1): DSGVTQTPKHLITATGQRVTLRCSPRSGDLSVYWYQQSLDQGLQFLIQYYNGEERAKGNILERFSAQQFPDLHSELNLSSLELGDSALYFCASSVEGDSEAFFGQGTRLTVV.

The chain has TRBV28 and TRBJ2-7, with D unclear. CDR1 MDHEN and CDR2 SYDVKM come from the germline V gene. The CDR3 totals 14 residues. V shed 8 bases and J shed 0 bases, with 14 bases lying between them. CDR3 residues: CASQRLLPSYEQYF. The DNA of the CDR3 is TGTGCCAGCCAGCGACTGTTACCCTCCTACGAGCAGTACTTC.

This clone was counted between two and nine times. This sequence joins TRBV10-3 and TRBJ1-1; D perhaps matches TRBD1 (6 bases). V shed 7 bases and J shed 5 bases, with 14 bases lying between them. CDR3 length equals 13 residues. Germline V gives CDR1 ENHRY, CDR2 SYGVKD. The CDR3 DNA reads TGTGCCATCACCATACAGGGTGGGACTGAAGCTTTCTTT. Its protein is CAITIQGGTEAFF.

V usage is TRBV11-2 and J usage is TRBJ1-3, with 8 bases aligning to TRBD1. V lost 5 bases to trimming and J lost 4 bases; unmatched junction nucleotides: 7. Germline V CDR1 and CDR2: SGHAT, FQNNGV. There are 15 residues in the CDR3. CDR3 nucleotide sequence: TGTGCCAGCAGCCGAGGACAGGGCGGAGGAAACACCATATATTTT. Its translation is CASSRGQGGGNTIYF. Full variable domain (missing parts from reference TRBV11-2 and TRBJ1-3): EAGVAQSPRYKIIEKRQSVAFWCNPISGHATLYWYQQILGQGPKLLIQFQNNGVVDDSQLPKDRFSAERLKGVDSTLKIQPAKLEDSAVYLCASSRGQGGGNTIYFGEGSWLTVV.

This chain connects TRBV6-6 to TRBJ2-4; a possible D gene is TRBD2 (5 bases). The V and J ends lost 4 bases and 3 bases respectively, with 13 bases between them. Germline CDR1 reads MNHNY; CDR2 reads SVGAGI (reference sequence). This CDR3 is built from 15 residues. This CDR3 reads CASSSHEGDKNIQYF. CDR3 sequence (DNA): TGTGCCAGCAGTTCGCACGAGGGCGACAAAAACATTCAGTACTTC.

This clone came up once. V usage is TRBV5-5 and J usage is TRBJ2-1; 13 nucleotides agree with TRBD2. Germline loops: CDR1 SGHKS, CDR2 YYEKEE (reference sequence). V trimming: 2 bases; J trimming: 6 bases; junction bases outside the gene matches: 2. This CDR3 comprises 15 residues. CDR3 in DNA: TGTGCCAGCAGCTTTTGGACTAGCGGGAGCAATGAGCAGTTCTTC. Translation: CASSFWTSGSNEQFF.

This clone has just one count. This chain joins TRBV5-1 and TRBJ2-2, with a tentative D call TRBD1 (5 bases). This CDR3 comprises 16 residues. Germline CDR1 is SGHRS and CDR2 is YFSETQ. Deletions cut 7 bases from V and 1 base from J, with 17 bases between. CDR3 sequence reads: CASRQIGTGNTGELFF. In DNA form, the CDR3 reads TGCGCCAGCCGCCAGATCGGAACAGGGAACACCGGGGAGCTGTTTTTT.

The V gene is TRBV6-1, the J gene TRBJ2-2; TRBD1 agrees at 7 bases. With V trimmed by 6 bases and J by 7 bases, 5 bases remained unmatched. Germline CDR1 and CDR2: MNHNS and SASEGT. The CDR3 has 13 amino acids. DNA for the CDR3: TGTGCCAGCAGAGACAGGGTATTCGGGGAGCTGTTTTTT. Protein product: CASRDRVFGELFF.